This T cell receptor (beta chain) stems from a study of tumor and adjacent non-tumor tissue in lung cancer. Study-wide context: There were some 11 adenocarcinoma, a couple of squamous cell carcinoma and 1 small cell lung cancer cases. The patients, 10 men and 4 or 5 women, were roughly 30 to 76 with stage I to III disease.

This clonotype has ten or more counts. The antigen is not known. The template was RNA from unsorted bulk tissue. The ends lost 7 bases at V and 5 bases at J; junction bases unmatched: 7. The CDR3 loop spans 13 amino acids. The germline gives CDR1 DFQATT, CDR2 SNEGSKA (reference sequence). TCRbeta libraries were built with three rounds of nested PCR, modified from ARM-PCR. TCRdb independently ran MiXCR on the multiplex PCR reads; one entry per CDR3 protein. Of fewer than 100,000 distinct CDR3 sequences listed, 72% are singletons. Study findings and constraints: Shorter survival was associated with higher TCR diversity in tumors.

V is TRBV20-1 and J is TRBJ2-7; 11 bases match TRBD2. Input material: lung tumor tissue. The source of this sequence is a woman aged 40 to 50 with non-small cell lung cancer. Here the CDR3 reads CSGVAGGPHEQYF. The CDR3 region has the DNA TGCAGTGGAGTAGCGGGAGGGCCCCACGAGCAGTACTTC.